The entry that follows covers one T cell receptor beta chain sequence. Antigen specificity is unknown. Trimming pared 6 bases from V and 4 bases from J, leaving 10 bases between. Per germline, CDR1 SGHTA and CDR2 FQGTGA. The CDR3 totals 13 residues. Sequenced by immunoSEQ multiplex PCR; TCRdb stores in-frame clones only, minus some. Found here are about 1.5 million clones, under 99% of them singletons; the top ten hold about 0.4%. The investigators split CD4+ cells into a CD45RA+ naive subset and a CD45RA-negative memory subset. This specimen belongs to a study of shared clonotypes between healthy human individuals. Notes on the study in general: Richness estimates generally favored naive over memory subsets.

This sequence joins TRBV7-3 and TRBJ2-1; perhaps TRBD2 as D (5 bases). This sequence was found in a man between 25 and 39 years old in good health. Sequencing input: naive CD4+ T cells sorted from blood. The subset is: CD45RA+ positively selected. CDR3 loop: CASSPDSYNEQFF. The DNA of the CDR3 is TGTGCCAGCAGTCCGGACTCTTACAATGAGCAGTTCTTC.